This TCR beta chain appears in the sequencing data of a study of blood T cell repertoires in COVID-19. Whole-study context: Whether acute or convalescent, the COVID-19 samples came from the United States, Italy and Spain. From T cells, B-cell-depleted T cells, or PBMCs came the material, which was cDNA or gDNA.

Original methodology: Researchers report that nucleated cell counts were estimated from reference gene primer amplification. Here immunoSEQ multiplex PCR was the method, and the copy in TCRdb shows in-frame clones only, minus some. V and J calls and clone size come straight from that table; D and trimming were deduced from the DNA. The table has fewer than 25,000 clones, 81% seen once. This receptor was taken from an older man with acute or convalescent COVID-19. Sequencing used peripheral blood.

CDR3 coding DNA: TGTGCCAGTAGTCCCGACAGGGGGAACGGCTACACCTTC. It encodes CASSPDRGNGYTF. The rearrangement joins TRBV19 to TRBJ1-2, with 9 bases identical to TRBD1. J was trimmed by 8 bases and V by 5 bases; bases with no gene match: 6. Germline-derived CDR1 and CDR2 are LNHDA and SQIVND (reference sequence). This CDR3 region has 13 residues. The full variable domain, completed using reference TRBV19 and TRBJ1-2, is DGGITQSPKYLFRKEGQNVTLSCEQNLNHDAMYWYRQDPGQGLRLIYYSQIVNDFQKGDIAEGYSVSREKKESFPLTVTSAQKNPTAFYLCASSPDRGNGYTFGSGTRLTVV.